These 14 T cell receptor beta chains originate from one sample sequenced in a study of T cells after yellow fever vaccination. TCRdb used MiXCR to reprocess the 5' RACE reads, holding one entry per CDR3 protein. The sample comprises approximately 47,000 distinct CDR3 sequences, around 6.4% of which are singletons, and around 9.3% rests with the top ten. The specimen was PBMCs, either bulk or a sorted T-cell subset (CD4+, CD8+, memory, or dextramer-sorted; not recorded which), collected 45 days after the yellow fever booster vaccination. The source is a man aged 30-40 years who received the YFV17D yellow fever vaccine.

This clonotype was recorded many times. The CDR3 sequence is CASSPQTGVNTEAFF. CDR3 sequence (DNA): TGTGCCAGCAGTCCCCAGACAGGGGTGAACACTGAAGCTTTCTTT. The rearrangement joins TRBV27 to TRBJ1-1, with 8 bases fitting TRBD1. The CDR3 is 15 amino acids. With V trimmed by 5 bases and J by 0 bases, 5 bases remained unmatched. The germline CDR1 and CDR2 sequences are MNHEY and SMNVEV (reference sequence).

This clonotype was found many times. The chain links TRBV20-1 to TRBJ1-4; D is uncertain. CDR3 size: 14 residues. Per germline, CDR1 DFQATT and CDR2 SNEGSKA (reference sequence). Trimming pared 3 bases from V and 8 bases from J, leaving 16 bases between. The CDR3 bases are TGCAGTGCTAGGTCCTTGTTGGAGGTAGAAAAACTGTTTTTT. It translates to CSARSLLEVEKLFF.

The chain links TRBV5-1 to TRBJ2-5; 11 positions agree with TRBD1. V gave up 4 bases and J gave up 3 bases; unmatched junction bases: 5. Germline CDR1 is SGHRS and CDR2 is YFSETQ. The CDR3 runs to 15 residues. The CDR3 DNA sequence: TGCGCCAGCAGCCGCGGACAGGGGGCTGAAGAGACCCAGTACTTC. Protein: CASSRGQGAEETQYF.

As to this clonotype: The germline gene is not matched at one end of the junction; a read error may be the cause. The rearrangement joins TRBV7-8 to TRBJ2-1, with 9 bases fitting TRBD2. Germline V gene lookup returns CDR1 SGHVS and CDR2 FQNEAQ. The CDR3 is 15 amino acids. CDR3 in DNA: TGTGCCAGCAACTTACTAGCGGGCCCGGGGGGTGAGCAGTTCTTC. Amino acids: CASNLLAGPGGEQFF.

This clonotype was seen more than once but under ten times. The rearrangement joins TRBV5-4 to TRBJ2-1, with 10 bases that match TRBD2. V gave up 1 base and J gave up 8 bases; unmatched junction bases: 0. CDR1 is SGHNT, CDR2 YYREEE, per germline (reference sequence). This CDR3 region has 13 residues. The CDR3 sequence: CASSLTSGDEQFF. CDR3 DNA sequence: TGTGCCAGCAGCTTGACTAGCGGGGATGAGCAGTTCTTC.

This clonotype occurred a few times. CDR3 in amino acids: CSAQRAPTPNEQFF. The DNA for the CDR3 is TGCAGTGCTCAACGGGCCCCCACGCCTAATGAGCAGTTCTTC. This chain joins TRBV20-1 and TRBJ2-1; D ambiguous. The germline CDR1 and CDR2 sequences are DFQATT and SNEGSKA (reference sequence). V lost 5 bases to trimming and J lost 7 bases, with 18 bases between them. This CDR3 has 14 amino acids.

In its sample, this clonotype was seen once. At one boundary the junction diverges from the germline segment, which might be a read error. This sequence joins TRBV4-1 and TRBJ2-1; TRBD1 might be the D (6 bases). Germline-derived CDR1 and CDR2 are MGHRA and YSYEKL. The CDR3 totals 13 residues. CDR3 in DNA: TGTGCCAGGGGCGCCGGGTTGGGCAATGAGCAGTTCTTC. As protein: CARGAGLGNEQFF.

In its sample, this clonotype was seen many times. The chain carries TRBV30 and TRBJ1-1; TRBD1 agrees at 7 bases. The germline V gene has CDR1 GTSNPN and CDR2 SVGIG (reference sequence). CDR3 size: 13 residues. V trimming: 0 bases; J trimming: 10 bases; junction bases outside the gene matches: 8. Here the CDR3 reads CAWSVKGALGAFF. The CDR3 coding sequence is TGTGCCTGGAGTGTAAAGGGGGCGCTTGGAGCTTTCTTT.

The V call is TRBV19, the J call TRBJ2-7; D uncertain. Trimming cost V 9 bases and J 2 bases, with 14 bases left between them. This CDR3 comprises 13 residues. The germline V gene has CDR1 LNHDA and CDR2 SQIVND (reference sequence). The CDR3 nucleotides read TGTGCCAGCGCCGCGGTAGGCACCTACGAGCAGTACTTC. Translated, it gives CASAAVGTYEQYF.

J is TRBJ2-3 and V is TRBV19; TRBD2 aligns across 14 bases. This CDR3 has 16 amino acids. The germline gives CDR1 LNHDA, CDR2 SQIVND (reference sequence). V lost 6 bases and J lost 3; bases outside the gene matches: 5. The CDR3 here is CASRPRLAGGTDTQYF. The CDR3 coding sequence is TGTGCCAGTAGACCCAGACTAGCGGGAGGGACAGATACGCAGTATTTT.

Many counts were recorded for this clonotype. The CDR3 sequence is CASSLDYGEQFF. DNA of the CDR3: TGTGCCAGCAGCTTAGACTACGGTGAGCAGTTCTTC. V and J are TRBV7-2 and TRBJ2-1; D ambiguous. V was cut by 1 base and J by 9 bases, with 7 bases left in between. The germline V gene encodes CDR1 SGHTA and CDR2 FQGNSA. The CDR3 is 12 amino acids.

This clonotype occurred many times. This sequence joins TRBV19 and TRBJ2-7; perhaps TRBD1 as D (5 bases). The CDR3 length is 14 residues. Trimming removed 4 bases from V and 2 bases from J, with 12 bases in between. In germline, CDR1 is LNHDA, CDR2 SQIVND (reference sequence). The CDR3 DNA follows: TGTGCCAGTAGTAGGGGCCAGGACACCTACGAGCAGTACTTC. This gives the protein CASSRGQDTYEQYF.

This clonotype was counted many times. The CDR3 sequence: CASSLKLYEQYF. The CDR3, as DNA: TGTGCCAGCAGTTTGAAACTCTACGAGCAGTACTTC. This rearrangement joins TRBV12-3 or TRBV12-4 to TRBJ2-7; D is uncertain. The germline V and J ends were trimmed by 3 bases and 3 bases, with 6 bases remaining between them. The CDR3 extends over 12 amino acids.

This clonotype was seen a handful of times. The chain employs TRBV6-5 and TRBJ2-2, with D unclear. CDR3 length: 16 amino acids. Looked up from germline, CDR1 is MNHEY and CDR2 is SVGAGI. The V gene lost 0 bases and the J gene lost 6 bases, with 14 bases spanning the gap. This chain's CDR3 is CASSYSFTAHPGELFF. The DNA of the CDR3 is TGTGCCAGCAGTTACTCGTTTACAGCCCACCCCGGGGAGCTGTTTTTT.